This T cell receptor beta chain derives from a study of cytomegalovirus exposure and HLA in healthy donors. About this clone: The antigen remains undetermined.

The CDR3 sequence is 14 residues long. Germline V CDR1 and CDR2: SEHNR, FQNEAQ (reference sequence). Trimming at V came to 5 bases and at J to 7 bases, leaving 4 bases not matched to a gene. Findings of the study overall: Common viral pathogens (according to a later analysis) appeared linked to several of the most significant clusters.

The study ran its PCR with 60 Vbeta and 13 Jbeta primers. TCRdb keeps only in-frame clones here, not all; method: immunoSEQ multiplex PCR. The sample comprises 150,000 to 200,000 clones, around 80% of which are singletons, and 1.5% to 2% rests with the top ten. This clonotype originated in a man aged 25-45 years in good health and CMV-seronegative. The chain has TRBV7-9 and TRBJ2-1; 11 nucleotides line up with TRBD1. The specimen sequenced was PBMCs. CDR3 protein: CASSHRDRGNEQFF. In nucleotides, the CDR3 is TGTGCCAGCAGCCACCGGGACAGGGGGAATGAGCAGTTCTTC. Complete variable domain (other parts from reference TRBV7-9 and TRBJ2-1): DTGVSQNPRHKITKRGQNVTFRCDPISEHNRLYWYRQTLGQGPEFLTYFQNEAQLEKSRLLSDRFSAERPKGSFSTLEIQRTEQGDSAMYLCASSHRDRGNEQFFGPGTRLTVL.